A selection of T cell receptor beta chains follows, all from one sample in a study of blood T cell repertoires in COVID-19. Assay: immunoSEQ multiplex PCR; the TCRdb copy retains only in-frame clones and omits some. The repertoire has 120,000 to 150,000 clones, 75% to 90% of them found once; the top ten carry about 4%. The material sequenced was PBMCs or T cells enriched from blood (not recorded which). These receptors were obtained from a woman aged 40-49 years who had been exposed to COVID-19. Both conserved end residues are part of each CDR3. The D gene is left open where the match is weak. A row's size may be missing; if present it is once, few, many or a size class.

TRBJ1-1,TRBV7-9,-,-,CASSLVVGGSFF,TGTGCCAGCAGCTTAGTTGTGGGCGGGTCTTTCTTT
TRBJ2-7,TRBV7-2,-,-,CASSLSYEQYF,TGTGCCAGCAGCTTATCTTACGAGCAGTACTTC
TRBJ1-2,TRBV7-9,TRBD1,-,CASSFPRQGADGYTF,TGTGCCAGCAGCTTTCCTCGGCAGGGGGCAGATGGCTACACCTTC
TRBJ1-6,TRBV6-5,TRBD1,-,CASSPRTGWSPLHF,TGTGCCAGCAGTCCAAGGACAGGATGGTCACCCCTCCACTTT
TRBJ2-7,TRBV13,TRBD1,-,CASSYRGEQYF,TGTGCCAGCAGCTACAGGGGCGAGCAGTACTTC
TRBJ2-2,TRBV29-1,-,-,CSVGGGPTIGTGELFF,TGCAGCGTTGGTGGCGGCCCAACGATCGGTACCGGGGAGCTGTTTTTT
TRBJ1-2,TRBV3-1/TRBV3-2,-,-,CASKAIGGDSGYGYTF,TGTGCCAGTAAGGCAATTGGAGGGGATAGTGGCTATGGCTACACCTTC
TRBJ2-7,TRBV18,-,-,CASSPGGEGVDEQYF,TGTGCCAGCTCCCCCGGCGGAGAGGGTGTAGACGAGCAGTACTTC
TRBJ2-5,TRBV25-1,-,-,CASSAGGPQETQYF,TGTGCCAGCAGTGCCGGGGGGCCCCAAGAGACCCAGTACTTC
TRBJ2-5,TRBV15,-,-,CATSRDERGGQETQYF,TGTGCCACCAGCAGAGATGAGAGGGGGGGCCAAGAGACCCAGTACTTC
TRBJ1-2,TRBV14,-,-,CASSQGRGTNYGYTF,TGTGCCAGCAGCCAAGGGAGGGGAACGAACTATGGCTACACCTTC
TRBJ1-1,TRBV9,-,-,CASSVASAGDTEAFF,TGTGCCAGCAGCGTAGCATCGGCAGGGGACACTGAAGCTTTCTTT
TRBJ2-1,TRBV4-1,-,-,CASSQSRVSYNEQFF,TGCGCCAGCAGCCAATCCCGGGTTTCCTACAATGAGCAGTTCTTC
TRBJ2-3,TRBV12-5,TRBD2,-,CASGQSTSGSSDTQYF,TGTGCTAGTGGCCAATCGACTAGCGGGAGCAGTGATACGCAGTATTTT
TRBJ1-3,TRBV10-1,-,-,CASSDPGHGNTIYF,TGCGCCAGCAGTGACCCGGGACACGGAAACACCATATATTTT
TRBJ2-1,TRBV7-9,TRBD1,-,CASSSTGGRAPSSYNEQFF,TGTGCCAGCAGCTCTACAGGGGGCAGAGCGCCGAGCTCCTACAATGAGCAGTTCTTC
TRBJ1-1,TRBV18,-,-,CASSPTTGNSNTEAFF,TGTGCCAGCTCACCTACAACAGGGAACTCAAACACTGAAGCTTTCTTT
TRBJ1-2,TRBV7-9,-,-,CASSPGQARDYTF,TGTGCCAGCAGCCCGGGTCAAGCGCGGGACTACACCTTC
TRBJ2-2,TRBV6-4,TRBD1,-,CASSAGTGNTGELFF,TGTGCCAGCAGCGCCGGGACAGGGAACACCGGGGAGCTGTTTTTT
TRBJ1-2,TRBV6-5,-,-,CASSYYEEVYGYTF,TGTGCCAGCAGTTATTACGAGGAGGTCTATGGCTACACCTTC
TRBJ2-7,TRBV28,TRBD2,-,CASSGATSGRATGTYEQYF,TGTGCCAGCAGTGGCGCTACTAGCGGGAGGGCCACCGGGACCTACGAGCAGTACTTC
TRBJ2-3,TRBV7-9,TRBD2,-,CASSSPRGGSTDTQYF,TGTGCCAGCAGCTCCCCACGCGGGGGGAGCACAGATACGCAGTATTTT
TRBJ2-2,TRBV10-3,-,few,CAISSRGDGELFF,TGTGCCATCAGCAGCAGGGGAGACGGGGAGCTGTTTTTT
TRBJ1-5,TRBV5-1,-,-,CASSPRGGGNQPQHF,TGCGCCAGCAGCCCAAGGGGAGGAGGCAATCAGCCCCAGCATTTT
TRBJ1-6,TRBV9,TRBD1,-,CASSVSGTGSYNSPLHF,TGTGCCAGCAGCGTCTCCGGGACAGGGTCCTATAATTCACCCCTCCACTTT
TRBJ2-3,TRBV7-3,-,-,CASRQEPSTDTQYF,TGTGCCAGCAGACAGGAGCCTAGCACAGATACGCAGTATTTT
TRBJ1-3,TRBV5-4,TRBD1,-,CASSLSGGTPGNTIYF,TGTGCCAGCAGCTTGTCAGGGGGGACTCCTGGAAACACCATATATTTT
TRBJ1-4,TRBV5-1,TRBD1,-,CASSPGGTGFEKLFF,TGCGCCAGCTCCCCGGGGGGGACAGGGTTTGAAAAACTGTTTTTT
TRBJ1-2,TRBV10-3,-,-,CATNPKGSGGNYGYTF,TGTGCCACCAACCCTAAGGGGTCAGGAGGGAACTATGGCTACACCTTC
TRBJ2-1,TRBV29-1,TRBD2,-,CSCWTSGYNEQFF,TGCAGCTGTTGGACTAGCGGGTACAATGAGCAGTTCTTC
TRBJ2-1,TRBV6-2/TRBV6-3,-,-,CASSGQSHNEQFF,TGTGCCAGCAGTGGACAGAGCCACAATGAGCAGTTCTTC
TRBJ1-1,TRBV27,-,-,CASSNPGLGNTEAFF,TGTGCCAGCAGTAACCCAGGGTTGGGGAACACTGAAGCTTTCTTT
TRBJ2-2,TRBV7-7,-,-,CASSFDGTPTGELFF,TGTGCCAGCAGCTTTGACGGGACTCCCACCGGGGAGCTGTTTTTT
TRBJ2-7,TRBV15,-,-,CATSTQQGAEQYF,TGTGCCACCAGCACCCAACAGGGAGCCGAGCAGTACTTC
TRBJ1-1,TRBV7-2,-,-,CASTWGGVNTEAFF,TGTGCCAGCACTTGGGGGGGGGTGAACACTGAAGCTTTCTTT
TRBJ2-5,TRBV29-1,TRBD1,-,CSVLTGGLETQYF,TGCAGCGTCTTGACAGGGGGTTTGGAGACCCAGTACTTC
TRBJ2-7,TRBV13,TRBD1,-,CASTTRGLDEQYF,TGTGCCAGCACGACGAGGGGGCTCGACGAGCAGTACTTC
TRBJ2-7,TRBV7-9,-,-,CASSSEVSYEQYF,TGTGCCAGCAGCTCGGAGGTCTCCTACGAGCAGTACTTC
TRBJ1-2,TRBV10-2,-,-,CASSESGGPNYGYTF,TGCGCCAGCAGTGAGTCAGGGGGACCTAACTATGGCTACACCTTC
TRBJ2-2,TRBV9,TRBD2,-,CASSPAGLLTGELFF,TGTGCCAGCAGCCCGGCGGGACTACTTACCGGGGAGCTGTTTTTT
TRBJ2-1,TRBV7-2,TRBD2,few,CASSATSGRNEQFF,TGTGCCAGCAGCGCCACTAGCGGGAGGAATGAGCAGTTCTTC
TRBJ2-3,TRBV12-5,TRBD1,-,CASGSGTASTDTQYF,TGTGCTAGTGGTTCCGGGACAGCCAGCACAGATACGCAGTATTTT
TRBJ1-1,TRBV25-1,TRBD1,-,CAILGGLMNTEAFF,TGTGCCATCTTAGGGGGCCTCATGAACACTGAAGCTTTCTTT
TRBJ1-1,TRBV5-1,-,-,CASSPSSGLLDTEAFF,TGCGCCAGCAGCCCGTCCTCGGGACTGCTGGACACTGAAGCTTTCTTT